What follows describes a single TCR beta chain. The antigen is undetermined. This entry comes from a study of T cell responses to AZD1222 COVID-19 vaccine. Trimming took off 0 bases at V and 2 bases at J, with 11 bases between the two ends. Germline V gene sequence: CDR1 SGDLS, CDR2 YYNGEE. CDR3 length equals 15 residues. TCRdb's copy holds only in-frame clones and misses some; the assay was immunoSEQ multiplex PCR. The sample consists of 150,000 to 200,000 clones, approximately 87% of them appearing once. Whole-study results and caveats: Two AZD1222 administrations were followed by greater Spike-specific TCR breadth and depth. Spike regions recognized by vaccine-associated CD4 TCRs spanned the protein, led by 160-218 and 743-854.

Here the sequenced sample was peripheral blood, taken 28 days after the second AZD1222 dose. The sequence came from an adult who received the AZD1222 COVID-19 vaccine. The rearrangement links TRBV9 to TRBJ2-5, with D perhaps matching TRBD1 or TRBD2 (6 bases each). The CDR3 protein is CASSVGGAVQETQYF. CDR3 bases: TGTGCCAGCAGCGTAGGGGGGGCCGTACAAGAGACCCAGTACTTC.